Given below is one T cell receptor beta chain in context. Its target is unknown. This entry belongs to a study of T-cell reconstitution after alpha-beta-depleted transplantation in children. Findings and caveats of the study: Several patients had high TCRbeta diversity at day 60; it came from surviving recipient T cells and thymic progenitors. In patients about two months after transplant, alpha-beta T cells reportedly arose from several hundred expanded graft clones. One year after transplant, T-cell counts and diversity came mostly from newly produced T cells.

Trimming removed 7 bases from V and 4 bases from J; junction bases left unmatched: 13. From germline, CDR1 is DFQATT and CDR2 SNEGSKA (reference sequence). There are 15 residues in the CDR3. During its preparation, the TCRbeta library received unique molecular identifiers. TCRdb ran MiXCR on the PCR reads and lists one entry per CDR3 protein. Among approximately 980,000 distinct CDR3 sequences, about 26% were seen once, and the ten largest hold approximately 30%. Sequences were derived from PBMCs, mostly from graft donor cells, sampled 360 days after TCRalphabeta/CD19-depleted stem cell transplant. This clonotype originated in a boy under two years old who had a stem cell transplant for SCID, so the T cells may come from the graft donor. The V call is TRBV20-1, the J call TRBJ2-5; 9 bases line up with TRBD2. CDR3 sequence (DNA): TGCAGTGGAAAGGAGGGAGGACTAGCGTTAGAGACCCAGTACTTC. It encodes CSGKEGGLALETQYF.